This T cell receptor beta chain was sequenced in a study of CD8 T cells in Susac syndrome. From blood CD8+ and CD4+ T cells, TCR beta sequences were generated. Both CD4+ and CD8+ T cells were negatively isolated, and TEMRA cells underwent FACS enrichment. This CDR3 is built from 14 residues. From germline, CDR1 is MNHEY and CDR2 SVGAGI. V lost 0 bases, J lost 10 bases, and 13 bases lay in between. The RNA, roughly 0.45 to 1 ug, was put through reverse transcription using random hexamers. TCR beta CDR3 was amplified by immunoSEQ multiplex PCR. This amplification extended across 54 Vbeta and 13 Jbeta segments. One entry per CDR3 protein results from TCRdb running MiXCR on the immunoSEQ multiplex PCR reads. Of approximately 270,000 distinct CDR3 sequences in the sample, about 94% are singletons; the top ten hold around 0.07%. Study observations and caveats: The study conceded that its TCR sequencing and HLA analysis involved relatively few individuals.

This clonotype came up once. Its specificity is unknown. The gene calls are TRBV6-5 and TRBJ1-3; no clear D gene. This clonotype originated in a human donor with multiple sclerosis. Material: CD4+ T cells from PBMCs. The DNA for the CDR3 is TGTGCCAGCAGTTACTCGATGGCAGAACAGACCATATATTTT. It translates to CASSYSMAEQTIYF.